This T cell receptor (beta chain) was captured by sequencing in a study of T cell repertoires in cytomegalovirus infection. Study summary: Used in the study were CMV epitopes, some recently identified and HLA-C-restricted, others well-studied and HLA-B-restricted. Shared public TCR beta signatures pointed to both CMV infection and a matching HLA type.

Using its own MiXCR run on the reads, TCRdb lists one record per CDR3 protein. Of 45,000 to 50,000 distinct CDR3 sequences in the sample, roughly 19% were seen once. Study observations and caveats: The ex vivo response was dominated by HLA-C-restricted CMV-specific TCR beta clonotypes. Totalled public TCR beta family frequency picked out people who carried CMV plus the relevant HLA.

This clonotype was counted between two and nine times. What it binds is not known. V was clipped by 3 bases and J by 4 bases, with 7 bases between them. CDR1 and CDR2 (germline): MNHEY, SVGEGT. The CDR3 is 12 residues long. This receptor was obtained from a human donor in good health (CMV status not recorded). Some clones in this sample may be carry-over from other donors' samples. The V call is TRBV6-2 or TRBV6-3, the J call TRBJ2-7; D not resolved. The source material was CD8+ T cells from cultured PBMCs, sampled from culture after CMV antigen stimulation. The CDR3 sequence: CASSYLAYEQYF. In DNA, the CDR3 is TGTGCCAGCAGTTATCTCGCTTACGAGCAGTACTTC.